Shown below are 32 T cell receptor beta chains from a single sample sequenced in a study of shared clonotypes between healthy human individuals. Generated by immunoSEQ multiplex PCR, the TCRdb table keeps only in-frame clones and is missing some. The table has about 1 million clones, around 74% seen once. The material sequenced was memory CD4+ T cells sorted from blood. Subset given: CD45RA-negative fraction. These receptors were obtained from a man aged 18 to 30 in good health.

This rearrangement joins TRBV10-3 to TRBJ1-6; 7 positions match TRBD1. V gave up 3 bases and J gave up 4 bases; unmatched junction bases: 9. Germline lookup yields CDR1 ENHRY and CDR2 SYGVKD. This CDR3 spans 17 amino acids. The CDR3 DNA is TGTGCCATCAGTGACGGCGCAGGGGGATTTTATAATTCACCCCTCCACTTT. Translating it yields CAISDGAGGFYNSPLHF.

V and J are TRBV28 and TRBJ2-7; 9 bases align to TRBD1. V shed 6 bases, J shed 5 bases, and the junction held 11 bases outside the gene matches. Per germline, CDR1 MDHEN and CDR2 SYDVKM. The CDR3 runs 15 residues. The chain's CDR3 is CASSGPGQGHHEQYF. The CDR3 nucleotides are TGTGCCAGCAGCGGCCCGGGACAGGGCCACCACGAGCAGTACTTC.

This rearrangement joins TRBV6-6 to TRBJ1-1, with D perhaps matching TRBD1 (5 bases). The CDR3 length is 15 residues. In germline, CDR1 is MNHNY, CDR2 SVGAGI (reference sequence). V lost 4 bases and J 6 bases, leaving 18 bases between the germline ends. The CDR3, as DNA: TGTGCCAGCAGTTCCACCGATCAGGGAATTCCTGAAGCTTTCTTT. This gives the protein CASSSTDQGIPEAFF.

As concerns this clone: A much larger clone sits a single nucleotide away, making a read error possible. The chain couples TRBV5-6 to TRBJ1-2; D perhaps matches TRBD1 (6 bases). This CDR3 region has 13 residues. Trimming took off 0 bases at V and 5 bases at J, with 8 bases between the two ends. Per the germline V gene, CDR1 is SGHDT and CDR2 is YYEEEE. CDR3 DNA sequence: TGTGCCAGCAGCTTGGTACAGGGTTATGGCTACACCTTC. Its translation: CASSLVQGYGYTF.

The chain couples TRBV2 to TRBJ2-1; TRBD2 matches 8 bases. CDR1 SNHLY and CDR2 FYNNEI come from the germline V gene. The CDR3 loop spans 13 amino acids. The trim removed 4 bases at V and 11 bases at J, leaving 7 bases unmatched. DNA for the CDR3: TGTGCCAGCAGTGGTATCAGCGGGAGTCAGCAGTTCTTC. This gives the protein CASSGISGSQQFF.

This clone was picked up many times. The rearrangement links TRBV29-1 to TRBJ2-7; 8 bases map to TRBD1. J gave up 2 bases and V 4 bases, and 7 bases lay outside the gene matches. The CDR3 is 14 residues long. Germline V lookup: CDR1 SQVTM, CDR2 ANQGSEA. The CDR3: CSVGDRTPTYEQYF. DNA of the CDR3: TGCAGCGTTGGGGACAGGACCCCCACCTACGAGCAGTACTTC.

The chain employs TRBV29-1 and TRBJ2-1, with D perhaps matching TRBD2 (5 bases). The V end was cut by 2 bases, the J end by 8 bases, with 19 bases between. Germline values: CDR1 SQVTM, CDR2 ANQGSEA. This CDR3 contains 15 residues. The CDR3 DNA sequence: TGCAGCGTTGAATTGATCCCTACTAGGCCCCATGAGCAGTTCTTC. It is translated as CSVELIPTRPHEQFF.

The chain employs TRBV6-1 and TRBJ2-3; 9 bases agree with TRBD1. Germline-derived CDR1 and CDR2 are MNHNS and SASEGT. This CDR3 has 16 residues. Unmatched junction bases numbered 6, after V lost 4 bases and J lost 1 base. Here the CDR3 reads CASSVTGGWGTDTQYF. DNA for the CDR3: TGTGCCAGCAGTGTCACAGGGGGCTGGGGCACAGATACGCAGTATTTT.

The CDR3 sequence: CASSYSSPFTGNTIYF. Here the CDR3 DNA reads TGTGCCAGCAGTTACTCGAGTCCGTTTACTGGAAACACCATATATTTT. The chain couples TRBV6-6 to TRBJ1-3; no reliable D call. The CDR3 is made up of 16 amino acids. Germline-derived CDR1 and CDR2 are MNHNY and SVGAGI (reference sequence). Trimming shortened V by 0 bases and J by 2 bases, and 11 bases separated the two germline ends.

Note on this clone: Other DNA sequences in the sample encode the same CDR3. The CDR3: CASSIRGAGNTIYF. The CDR3 DNA sequence: TGTGCCAGTAGTATCCGGGGCGCTGGAAACACCATATATTTT. The rearrangement links TRBV19 to TRBJ1-3; tentative D call: TRBD1 (5 bases). CDR3 length equals 14 residues. Trimming left V 3 bases short and J 2 bases short, with 8 bases between. Per germline, CDR1 LNHDA and CDR2 SQIVND (reference sequence). The full variable domain, in which reference TRBV19 and TRBJ1-3 provide the parts outside the CDR3, is DGGITQSPKYLFRKEGQNVTLSCEQNLNHDAMYWYRQDPGQGLRLIYYSQIVNDFQKGDIAEGYSVSREKKESFPLTVTSAQKNPTAFYLCASSIRGAGNTIYFGEGSWLTVV.

The chain has TRBV5-1 and TRBJ2-2; 14 bases match TRBD2. The germline CDR1 and CDR2 sequences are SGHRS and YFSETQ. This CDR3 is 15 amino acids long. The trim removed 4 bases at V and 6 bases at J, leaving 2 bases unmatched. The CDR3 sequence is CASSQGLAGAGELFF. CDR3 nucleotide sequence: TGCGCCAGCAGCCAGGGACTAGCGGGAGCCGGGGAGCTGTTTTTT.

Points on this clone: Different DNA sequences within this sample yield the same CDR3. This rearrangement joins TRBV5-1 to TRBJ2-3; 8 bases line up with TRBD1. CDR3 length: 14 amino acids. Losses at the gene ends were 3 bases for V and 2 bases for J; bases not matched to a gene: 2. In germline, CDR1 is SGHRS, CDR2 YFSETQ. This CDR3 is CASSSGQDTDTQYF. The CDR3 bases are TGCGCCAGCAGCTCGGGACAGGACACAGATACGCAGTATTTT.

This chain uses TRBV6-6 with TRBJ2-7; 7 nucleotides line up with TRBD2. The germline CDR1 and CDR2 sequences are MNHNY and SVGAGI (reference sequence). This CDR3 contains 13 residues. The ends lost 5 bases at V and 3 bases at J; junction bases unmatched: 4. CDR3 bases: TGTGCCAGCAGTATGGCTAGCGGCTACGAGCAGTACTTC. This gives the protein CASSMASGYEQYF.

The chain uses TRBV9 and TRBJ2-1, with D possibly matching TRBD2 (5 bases). V was cut by 4 bases and J by 9 bases, with 14 bases left in between. Per the germline V gene, CDR1 is SGDLS and CDR2 is YYNGEE. The CDR3 contains 13 residues. The CDR3 loop is CASSRELVAEQFF. The CDR3 DNA follows: TGTGCCAGCAGCCGGGAACTAGTTGCTGAGCAGTTCTTC.

J is TRBJ2-3 and V is TRBV10-1; a weak D match, TRBD1 (5 bases). The germline CDR1 and CDR2 sequences are WNHNN and SYGVQD (reference sequence). The CDR3 length is 15 residues. The V and J ends lost 2 bases and 0 bases respectively, with 9 bases between them. This CDR3 is CASSEDSASTDTQYF. CDR3 bases: TGCGCCAGCAGTGAGGACAGCGCTAGCACAGATACGCAGTATTTT.

V and J are TRBV28 and TRBJ1-1; 12 positions match TRBD1. CDR1 MDHEN and CDR2 SYDVKM come from the germline V gene. The CDR3 is made up of 16 amino acids. Trimming cost V 6 bases and J 2 bases; bases outside gene matches: 7. The CDR3: CASRPLGQGANTEAFF. CDR3 in DNA: TGTGCCAGCAGGCCCCTGGGACAGGGGGCCAACACTGAAGCTTTCTTT.

The chain recombines TRBV5-6 with TRBJ2-4; D may match TRBD1 or TRBD2 (5 bases each). From germline, CDR1 is SGHDT and CDR2 YYEEEE. V gave up 3 bases and J gave up 4 bases, with 14 bases separating them. The CDR3 runs to 15 residues. CDR3 DNA sequence: TGTGCCAGCAGCTCGGCCCGGGGCCTAAAAAACATTCAGTACTTC. This encodes CASSSARGLKNIQYF.

This clone has only one observation. The gene calls are TRBV9 and TRBJ2-1; weak D call: TRBD2 (5 bases). From germline, CDR1 is SGDLS and CDR2 YYNGEE. This CDR3 spans 16 amino acids. Between the trimmed V and J ends, which lost 0 bases and 0 bases, there was a span of 10 bases. CDR3 DNA: TGTGCCAGCAGCGTAGGCTGGGAGAGCTCCTACAATGAGCAGTTCTTC. Translating gives CASSVGWESSYNEQFF. Full variable domain (remainder filled in from reference TRBV9 and TRBJ2-1): DSGVTQTPKHLITATGQRVTLRCSPRSGDLSVYWYQQSLDQGLQFLIQYYNGEERAKGNILERFSAQQFPDLHSELNLSSLELGDSALYFCASSVGWESSYNEQFFGPGTRLTVL.

This clone was recorded once. The V gene is TRBV29-1, the J gene TRBJ1-3, with D tentatively TRBD1 (5 bases). CDR3 size: 12 residues. V dropped 7 bases and J dropped 3 bases, with 10 bases sitting between them. Looked up from germline, CDR1 is SQVTM and CDR2 is ANQGSEA. CDR3 loop: CSARTIGNTIYF. The DNA for the CDR3 is TGCAGCGCCAGGACAATTGGAAACACCATATATTTT. The full variable domain, completed using reference TRBV29-1 and TRBJ1-3, is SAVISQKPSRDICQRGTSLTIQCQVDSQVTMMFWYRQQPGQSLTLIATANQGSEATYESGFVIDKFPISRPNLTFSTLTVSNMSPEDSSIYLCSARTIGNTIYFGEGSWLTVV.

The V gene is TRBV30, the J gene TRBJ2-2; no definite D call. The V gene's germline CDR1 is GTSNPN and CDR2 SVGIG (reference sequence). Trimming took off 4 bases at V and 4 bases at J, with 10 bases between the two ends. The length of the CDR3 is 13 residues. The CDR3 DNA is TGTGCCTGGAAGATCACCTTCACCGGGGAGCTGTTTTTT. It specifies CAWKITFTGELFF.

The chain employs TRBV5-1 and TRBJ1-1, with D uncertain. The CDR3 contains 16 residues. The germline gives CDR1 SGHRS, CDR2 YFSETQ. The V gene lost 0 bases and the J gene lost 4 bases, with 16 bases spanning the gap. CDR3 sequence: CASSLALVASGTEAFF. In DNA, the CDR3 is TGCGCCAGCAGCTTGGCGCTAGTCGCGAGTGGCACTGAAGCTTTCTTT. Complete variable domain (other parts from reference TRBV5-1 and TRBJ1-1): KAGVTQTPRYLIKTRGQQVTLSCSPISGHRSVSWYQQTPGQGLQFLFEYFSETQRNKGNFPGRFSGRQFSNSRSEMNVSTLELGDSALYLCASSLALVASGTEAFFGQGTRLTVV.

The chain uses TRBV27 and TRBJ1-1; tentatively, D is TRBD1 (6 bases). V was trimmed by 7 bases and J by 0 bases, leaving 15 bases between them. The CDR3 consists of 15 residues. Germline-derived CDR1 and CDR2 are MNHEY and SMNVEV (reference sequence). The CDR3, as DNA: TGTGCCAGCACACGTCACGGACAGATGAACACTGAAGCTTTCTTT. Encoded protein: CASTRHGQMNTEAFF.

This clone has only one observation. The rearrangement uses TRBV18 and TRBJ2-6; 9 bases agree with TRBD2. The CDR3 contains 18 residues. The V segment lost 3 bases and the J segment 0 bases; nucleotides outside the gene matches: 6. From germline, CDR1 is KGHSH and CDR2 LQKENI. The CDR3 is CASSPTSGSSSGANVLTF. CDR3 nucleotides: TGTGCCAGCTCACCCACTAGCGGGTCAAGCTCTGGGGCCAACGTCCTGACTTTC.

The chain links TRBV7-2 to TRBJ1-2; D unclear. The germline V gene encodes CDR1 SGHTA and CDR2 FQGNSA. CDR3 length equals 14 residues. V lost 5 bases to trimming and J lost 3 bases, with 13 bases between them. The CDR3 reads CASSLLGSYYGYTF. The CDR3 DNA sequence: TGTGCCAGCAGCCTCCTAGGCTCCTACTATGGCTACACCTTC.

Note on this clone: Other DNA sequences of this sample code for an identical CDR3. The V call is TRBV18, the J call TRBJ1-1; tentatively, D is TRBD1 (5 bases). Trimming stripped 0 bases from V and 3 bases from J, with 8 bases between. The CDR3 loop spans 14 amino acids. Germline V gives CDR1 KGHSH, CDR2 LQKENI. CDR3 sequence (DNA): TGTGCCAGCTCACCACCGGCGGGGGACACTGAAGCTTTCTTT. It yields the protein CASSPPAGDTEAFF. Looking up the rest from reference TRBV18 and TRBJ1-1 gives the full variable domain: NAGVMQNPRHLVRRRGQEARLRCSPMKGHSHVYWYRQLPEEGLKFMVYLQKENIIDESGMPKERFSAEFPKEGPSILRIQQVVRGDSAAYFCASSPPAGDTEAFFGQGTRLTVV.

The rearrangement links TRBV5-8 to TRBJ2-5, with TRBD1 identical over 9 bases. The V gene's germline CDR1 is SGHTS and CDR2 YDEGEE. The CDR3 is 14 amino acids. V shed 5 bases, J shed 5 bases, and the junction held 7 bases outside the gene matches. The CDR3 DNA is TGTGCCAGCAGTACGACCGACAGGGGGGAGACCCAGTACTTC. Encoded protein: CASSTTDRGETQYF.

Worth noting for this clone: Relative to the germline gene, one junction end is altered; a read error may explain this. The same CDR3 arises from other DNA sequences in this sample as well. The gene calls are TRBV29-1 and TRBJ2-7; the match to TRBD2 covers 9 bases. The germline V gene has CDR1 SQVTM and CDR2 ANQGSEA. This CDR3 spans 13 amino acids. CDR3 nucleotides: TGCAGCGTTGAACTAGCGGGATCCTACGAGCAGTACTTT. This encodes CSVELAGSYEQYF.

V gene TRBV19 combines with J gene TRBJ2-7; D perhaps matches TRBD1 (5 bases). Germline V gene sequence: CDR1 LNHDA, CDR2 SQIVND (reference sequence). The V end was cut by 3 bases, the J end by 2 bases, with 14 bases between. This CDR3 region has 15 residues. For the CDR3, the DNA is TGTGCCAGTAGTATCCAGGGCAACCCCCCCTACGAGCAGTACTTC. This sequence encodes CASSIQGNPPYEQYF. Variable domain in full (rest from reference TRBV19 and TRBJ2-7): DGGITQSPKYLFRKEGQNVTLSCEQNLNHDAMYWYRQDPGQGLRLIYYSQIVNDFQKGDIAEGYSVSREKKESFPLTVTSAQKNPTAFYLCASSIQGNPPYEQYFGPGTRLTVT.

The J gene is TRBJ1-4, the V gene TRBV2; TRBD1 matches at 9 bases. V shed 2 bases, J shed 7 bases, and the junction held 5 bases outside the gene matches. The germline gives CDR1 SNHLY, CDR2 FYNNEI. CDR3 length equals 15 residues. CDR3 coding DNA: TGTGCCAGCAGTGAAAGACAGGGGGGAAGTGAAAAACTGTTTTTT. Amino acids: CASSERQGGSEKLFF.

As for this clone: This CDR3 is also generated by other DNA sequences in the sample. The rearrangement links TRBV6-6 to TRBJ2-7; no reliable D call. Germline V gene data show CDR1 as MNHNY and CDR2 as SVGAGI (reference sequence). The CDR3 is 14 amino acids. V lost 2 bases and J 3 bases, leaving 11 bases between the germline ends. In DNA, the CDR3 is TGTGCCAGCAGTTACGGCGGTCAAAGCTACGAGCAGTACTTC. It codes for CASSYGGQSYEQYF.

This chain uses TRBV6-1 with TRBJ2-4, with 8 nucleotides matching TRBD2. V was pared by 7 bases and J by 3 bases, with 8 bases of the junction left unmatched. The CDR3 has 15 amino acids. CDR1 MNHNS and CDR2 SASEGT come from the germline V gene. CDR3 protein: CASIGRGANKNIQYF. The DNA for the CDR3 is TGTGCCAGCATCGGGCGGGGGGCGAACAAAAACATTCAGTACTTC.

The chain uses TRBV21-1 and TRBJ1-1. TRBV21-1 represents a pseudogene. The CDR3 extends over 15 amino acids. The CDR3 spells CASSKGGVEDTEAFF. Here the CDR3 DNA reads TGTGCCAGCAGCAAAGGCGGGGTTGAGGACACTGAAGCTTTCTTT.